This is a list of T cell receptor beta chains from one sample in a study of T cell changes during pregnancy in multiple sclerosis. Assay used: immunoSEQ multiplex PCR; TCRdb lists only in-frame clones, some missing. The sample contains tens of thousands of clones, 94% of which appear only once. This material consisted of peripheral blood, taken in the third trimester of pregnancy. The receptors stem from a female donor with multiple sclerosis, enrolled in a pregnancy study. CDR3s include the opening cysteine and the closing phenylalanine or tryptophan. A D gene is named only where the DNA matches it firmly. Size is stated for part of the rows, as once, few or many counts, or as a class when the clone is expanded.

clone_size	v_call	d_call	j_call	cdr3_aa	cdr3_nt
.	TRBV18	.	TRBJ2-4	CASSPEGRGTKNIQYF	TGTGCCAGCTCACCGGAGGGTAGGGGTACCAAAAACATTCAGTACTTC
.	TRBV5-1	.	TRBJ2-5	CASSLEQLQETQYF	TGCGCCAGCAGCTTGGAACAGCTACAAGAGACCCAGTACTTC
.	TRBV5-1	.	TRBJ1-1	CASSLGGGAGGTEAFF	TGCGCCAGCAGCCTGGGTGGGGGGGCGGGCGGCACTGAAGCTTTCTTT
once	TRBV11-2	TRBD2	TRBJ2-1	CASSSRTSGREQFF	TGTGCCAGCAGCTCGAGGACTAGCGGGAGGGAGCAGTTCTTC
.	TRBV28	.	TRBJ1-1	CASSLRGVRRNTEAFF	TGTGCCAGCAGTTTAAGGGGTGTACGGAGGAACACTGAAGCTTTCTTT
.	TRBV4-2	TRBD2	TRBJ2-6	CASSQFLLAGGGTAGANVLTF	TGTGCCAGCAGCCAATTCCTTCTAGCGGGAGGGGGAACTGCTGGGGCCAACGTCCTGACTTTC
.	TRBV2	.	TRBJ2-7	CASRRDSPYEQYF	TGTGCCAGCAGGCGGGACTCACCCTACGAGCAGTACTTC
.	TRBV29-1	.	TRBJ2-7	CSVIRDTGYEQYF	TGCAGCGTTATCCGGGACACGGGGTACGAGCAGTACTTC
.	TRBV6-1	.	TRBJ1-3	CASSVSGNTIYF	TGTGCCAGCAGCGTCTCTGGAAACACCATATATTTT
.	TRBV5-5	.	TRBJ2-3	CASSLTTSTDTQYF	TGTGCCAGCAGCTTGACTACGAGCACAGATACGCAGTATTTT
.	TRBV30	.	TRBJ1-2	CAFREGPGYTF	TGTGCCTTCAGGGAGGGACCCGGCTACACCTTC
.	TRBV18	TRBD1	TRBJ2-7	CASSPGQGVSSYEQYF	TGTGCCAGCTCACCGGGGCAGGGGGTAAGCTCCTACGAGCAGTACTTC
.	TRBV5-1	TRBD1	TRBJ1-1	CASSLETGGYSEAFF	TGCGCCAGCAGCTTGGAAACAGGGGGGTATAGTGAAGCTTTCTTT
.	TRBV7-6	TRBD1	TRBJ2-7	CASTAQGEMGEQYF	TGTGCCAGCACCGCCCAGGGGGAGATGGGCGAGCAGTACTTC
.	TRBV30	.	TRBJ2-3	CAWTSAGGTDTQYF	TGTGCCTGGACTAGCGCCGGGGGAACAGATACGCAGTATTTT
.	TRBV30	TRBD2	TRBJ2-5	CAWSTGGAGMKTQYF	TGTGCCTGGAGCACCGGTGGAGCGGGAATGAAGACCCAGTACTTC
.	TRBV28	TRBD2	TRBJ2-7	CASVTSGSSGGYEQYF	TGTGCCAGTGTGACTAGCGGGAGTTCGGGAGGCTACGAGCAGTACTTC
few	TRBV11-2	.	TRBJ1-1	CASSPGINTEAFF	TGTGCCAGCAGCCCCGGGATTAACACTGAAGCTTTCTTT
.	TRBV6-1	.	TRBJ2-4	CASSEAGWGDVPKNIQYF	TGTGCCAGCAGTGAAGCAGGCTGGGGAGACGTCCCCAAAAACATTCAGTACTTC
.	TRBV27	.	TRBJ2-7	CASSSGLRSSYEQYF	TGTGCCAGCAGTAGCGGACTGCGAAGCTCCTACGAGCAGTACTTC
.	TRBV15	.	TRBJ2-5	CATRQSLYQETQYF	TGTGCCACCCGTCAGTCCTTGTACCAAGAGACCCAGTACTTC
.	TRBV28	.	TRBJ2-7	CASGRGRLSYEQYF	TGTGCCAGCGGGAGGGGGAGGCTGTCCTACGAGCAGTACTTC
.	TRBV30	TRBD1	TRBJ1-2	CAWIPDRGYGYTF	TGTGCCTGGATCCCGGACAGGGGCTATGGCTACACCTTC
once	TRBV15	.	TRBJ1-2	CATSRGVLQGSRYGYTF	TGTGCCACCAGCAGAGGTGTCTTACAGGGTTCTCGCTATGGCTACACCTTC
.	TRBV9	TRBD1	TRBJ1-2	CASSVDGTAYGYTF	TGTGCCAGCAGCGTAGATGGGACAGCTTATGGCTACACCTTC
.	TRBV7-9	TRBD1	TRBJ2-7	CASSAGTGFHEQYF	TGTGCCAGCAGCGCTGGGACAGGGTTCCACGAGCAGTACTTC
.	TRBV9	.	TRBJ2-1	CASSGSGGGTLNEQFF	TGTGCCAGCAGCGGGTCCGGCGGAGGGACGTTAAATGAGCAGTTCTTC
.	TRBV29-1	.	TRBJ1-2	CSVQGGPYGYTF	TGCAGCGTTCAGGGCGGTCCCTATGGCTACACCTTC
.	TRBV19	TRBD1	TRBJ2-2	CASTGGAGNTGELFF	TGTGCCAGTACAGGGGGCGCAGGGAACACCGGGGAGCTGTTTTTT
.	TRBV19	.	TRBJ1-5	CASSIAEYSNQPQHF	TGTGCCAGTAGTATAGCCGAGTATAGCAATCAGCCCCAGCATTTT
.	TRBV5-1	TRBD1	TRBJ1-1	CASSLVRGAEAFF	TGCGCCAGCAGCTTGGTCAGGGGGGCTGAAGCTTTCTTT
.	TRBV10-2	TRBD1	TRBJ1-1	CASLDRAKYTEAFF	TGCGCCAGCTTGGACAGGGCGAAGTACACTGAAGCTTTCTTT
.	TRBV2	TRBD2	TRBJ2-3	CASSAHWTSSTDTQYF	TGTGCCAGCAGTGCCCACTGGACTAGCAGCACAGATACGCAGTATTTT
.	TRBV5-6	TRBD2	TRBJ2-1	CASSAPTSGAGDEQFF	TGTGCCAGCAGCGCCCCGACTAGCGGGGCCGGGGATGAGCAGTTCTTC
.	TRBV7-8	.	TRBJ2-7	CASSFRGLARRVEQYF	TGTGCCAGCAGCTTTCGTGGGCTAGCGAGGAGGGTCGAGCAGTACTTC
.	TRBV5-6	TRBD2	TRBJ2-1	CASSLYGGREGYNEQFF	TGTGCCAGCAGCTTGTATGGTGGGCGGGAGGGCTACAATGAGCAGTTCTTC
.	TRBV5-6	.	TRBJ1-5	CASSLAGGNQPQHF	TGTGCCAGCAGCTTGGCCGGGGGAAATCAGCCCCAGCATTTT
.	TRBV5-6	.	TRBJ2-1	CASSLLNEQFF	TGTGCCAGCAGCTTACTCAATGAGCAGTTCTTC
.	TRBV5-1	TRBD1	TRBJ1-2	CASRLGQGSGYTF	TGCGCCAGCAGACTCGGACAGGGAAGTGGCTACACCTTC
.	TRBV9	.	TRBJ2-1	CASSLDSLSYNEQFF	TGTGCCAGCAGCTTGGACTCGCTCTCCTACAATGAGCAGTTCTTC
once	TRBV4-2	.	TRBJ2-5	CASSQPRDSSQPYQETQYF	TGTGCCAGCAGCCAGCCCCGGGACTCCTCTCAACCCTACCAAGAGACCCAGTACTTC
.	TRBV7-2	.	TRBJ2-7	CASSLGGRPYEQYF	TGTGCCAGCAGCTTAGGGGGCAGACCCTACGAGCAGTACTTC
.	TRBV11-1	TRBD2	TRBJ2-1	CASSIGLAGGDNEQFF	TGTGCCAGCAGCATTGGACTAGCGGGAGGGGACAATGAGCAGTTCTTC
.	TRBV19	.	TRBJ2-7	CASSIVPTGLYEQYF	TGTGCCAGTAGTATAGTTCCCACAGGGCTCTACGAGCAGTACTTC
.	TRBV27	TRBD1	TRBJ1-1	CASAQGASEAFF	TGTGCCAGCGCACAGGGGGCTTCAGAAGCTTTCTTT
.	TRBV7-8	TRBD2	TRBJ2-1	CASSSSTSGASSYNEQFF	TGTGCCAGCAGCTCCTCGACTAGCGGGGCTAGCTCCTACAATGAGCAGTTCTTC
.	TRBV30	TRBD1	TRBJ1-2	CAWSVPWALGGPWGYTF	TGTGCCTGGAGTGTACCGTGGGCTTTAGGGGGCCCTTGGGGCTACACCTTC
.	TRBV29-1	TRBD1	TRBJ1-1	CSVEGQYTEAFF	TGCAGCGTTGAGGGACAGTACACTGAAGCTTTCTTT
.	TRBV5-1	.	TRBJ1-4	CASSPPTGGTNEKLFF	TGCGCCAGCAGCCCACCCACGGGAGGAACTAATGAAAAACTGTTTTTT
.	TRBV27	.	TRBJ1-1	CASSFQGSFGTEAFF	TGTGCCAGCAGTTTTCAGGGGAGCTTCGGGACTGAAGCTTTCTTT
.	TRBV4-1	TRBD2	TRBJ2-1	CASSQDRGTSGKLLQFF	TGCGCCAGCAGCCAAGATAGGGGGACTAGCGGCAAACTACTGCAGTTCTTC
.	TRBV5-1	.	TRBJ2-7	CASSLGSSYEQYF	TGCGCCAGCAGCTTGGGCAGTTCCTACGAGCAGTACTTC
.	TRBV30	TRBD2	TRBJ2-7	CAWSTRTGTTYEQYF	TGTGCCTGGAGCACCCGGACTGGGACTACCTACGAGCAGTACTTC